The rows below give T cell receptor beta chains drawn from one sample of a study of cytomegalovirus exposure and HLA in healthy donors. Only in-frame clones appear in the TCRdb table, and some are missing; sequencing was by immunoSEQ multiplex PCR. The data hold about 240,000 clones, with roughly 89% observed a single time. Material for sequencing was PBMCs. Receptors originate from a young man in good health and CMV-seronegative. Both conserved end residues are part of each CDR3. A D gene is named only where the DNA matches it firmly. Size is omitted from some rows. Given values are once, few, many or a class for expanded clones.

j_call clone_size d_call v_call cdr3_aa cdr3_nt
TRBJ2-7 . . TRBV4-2 CASSPHSSEQYF TGTGCCAGCAGCCCCCACTCGAGCGAGCAGTACTTC
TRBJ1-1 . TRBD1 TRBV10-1 CASSPSRGRGPNTEAFF TGCGCCAGCAGTCCGTCAAGGGGCAGGGGGCCGAACACTGAAGCTTTCTTT
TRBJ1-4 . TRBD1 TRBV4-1 CASSQTGTGNEKLFF TGCGCCAGCAGCCAAACAGGGACAGGGAATGAAAAACTGTTTTTT
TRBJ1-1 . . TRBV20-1 CSAKGGSEAFF TGCAGTGCAAAGGGGGGGTCTGAAGCTTTCTTT
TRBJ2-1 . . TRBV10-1 CASSGAVGEQFF TGCGCCAGCAGTGGAGCAGTGGGCGAGCAGTTCTTC
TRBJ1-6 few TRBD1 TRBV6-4 CASRATGGASPLHF TGTGCCAGCAGGGCGACAGGGGGCGCCTCACCCCTCCACTTT
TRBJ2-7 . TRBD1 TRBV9 CASSVGDRGSYEQYF TGTGCCAGCAGCGTAGGGGACAGAGGCTCCTACGAGCAGTACTTC
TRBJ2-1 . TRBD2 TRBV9 CASSLASGGYNEQFF TGTGCCAGCTCCCTGGCGAGCGGGGGGTACAATGAGCAGTTCTTC
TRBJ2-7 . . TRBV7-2 CASSLSILYEQYF TGTGCCAGTTCGCTAAGCATTTTATACGAGCAGTACTTC
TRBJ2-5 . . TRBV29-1 CSVEDHAEASDEQETQYF TGCAGCGTTGAAGATCATGCGGAAGCTAGCGATGAACAAGAGACCCAGTACTTC
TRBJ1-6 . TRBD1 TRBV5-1 CASSGGQANNSPLHF TGCGCCAGCAGCGGGGGACAGGCCAATAATTCACCCCTCCACTTT
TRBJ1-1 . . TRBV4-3 CASSQDRGMNTEAFF TGCGCCAGCAGCCAAGATCGGGGGATGAACACTGAAGCTTTCTTT
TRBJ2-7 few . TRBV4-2 CASSQGDSYEQYF TGTGCCAGCAGCCAAGGAGACTCCTACGAGCAGTACTTC
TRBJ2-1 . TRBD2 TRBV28 CASSFLAGVYNEQFF TGTGCCAGCAGTTTTCTAGCGGGGGTATACAATGAGCAGTTCTTC
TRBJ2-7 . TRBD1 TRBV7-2 CASSSTGGTYEQYF TGTGCCAGCAGCTCGACAGGGGGGACCTACGAGCAGTACTTC
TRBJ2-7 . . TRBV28 CASSLRGYEQYF TGTGCCAGCAGTTTAAGGGGTTACGAGCAGTACTTC
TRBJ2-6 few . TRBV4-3 CASSQEPTGSGANVLTF TGCGCCAGCAGCCAGGAACCAACGGGCTCTGGGGCCAACGTCCTGACTTTC
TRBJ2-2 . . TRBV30 CAWSLGVSTGELFF TGTGCCTGGAGTCTAGGGGTTTCAACCGGGGAGCTGTTTTTT
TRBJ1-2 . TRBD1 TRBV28 CASSKDRVDYGYTF TGTGCCAGCAGCAAAGACAGGGTGGACTATGGCTACACCTTC
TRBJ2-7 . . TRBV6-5 CASSQGSGEQYF TGTGCCAGCAGCCAGGGGTCCGGGGAGCAGTACTTC
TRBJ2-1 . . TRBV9 CASSRENEQFF TGTGCCAGCAGCCGGGAGAATGAGCAGTTCTTC
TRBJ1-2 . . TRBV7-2 CASSLEGRGLHGYTF TGTGCCAGCAGCTTAGAAGGAAGGGGATTACATGGCTACACCTTC
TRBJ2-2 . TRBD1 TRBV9 CASSVELRQGANGELFF TGTGCCAGCAGCGTAGAACTGAGACAGGGGGCTAACGGGGAGCTGTTTTTT
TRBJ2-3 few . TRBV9 CASSVDPAGTDTQYF TGTGCCAGCAGCGTAGACCCAGCGGGCACAGATACGCAGTATTTT
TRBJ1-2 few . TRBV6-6 CASSYSTMPGFYGYTF TGTGCCAGCAGTTACTCGACTATGCCGGGGTTCTATGGCTACACCTTC
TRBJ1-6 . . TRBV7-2 CASSLMRNSPLHF TGTGCCAGCAGCTTAATGAGGAATTCACCCCTCCACTTT
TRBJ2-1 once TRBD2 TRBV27 CASSLSTGLAPNEQFF TGTGCCAGCAGTTTATCGACGGGACTAGCCCCCAATGAGCAGTTCTTC
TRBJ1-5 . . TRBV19 CASSTLQGDGQPQHF TGTGCCAGTAGTACCCTACAGGGCGACGGTCAGCCCCAGCATTTT
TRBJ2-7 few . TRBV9 CASSPTDGGYEQYF TGTGCCAGCAGCCCCACCGATGGCGGCTACGAGCAGTACTTC
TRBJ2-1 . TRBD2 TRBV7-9 CASSPTSGPDDEQFF TGTGCCAGCAGCCCGACTAGCGGGCCAGACGATGAGCAGTTCTTC
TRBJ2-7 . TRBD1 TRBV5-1 CASSLEGTAYYEQYF TGCGCCAGCAGCTTGGAAGGGACAGCGTACTACGAGCAGTACTTC
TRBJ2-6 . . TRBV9 CASSQTTTRSGANVLTF TGTGCCAGCAGCCAGACTACGACGCGATCTGGGGCCAACGTCCTGACTTTC
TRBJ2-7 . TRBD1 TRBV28 CASSFFGTGSYEQYF TGTGCCAGCAGTTTTTTCGGGACAGGCTCCTACGAGCAGTACTTC
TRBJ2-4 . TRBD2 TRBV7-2 CASSWGGLASAKNIQYF TGTGCCAGCAGCTGGGGGGGACTAGCGTCAGCCAAAAACATTCAGTACTTC
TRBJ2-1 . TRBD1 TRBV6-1 CASSGPGQGADEQFF TGTGCCAGCAGTGGACCGGGACAGGGGGCCGATGAGCAGTTCTTC
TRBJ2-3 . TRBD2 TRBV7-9 CASSRPVDSGDNGTDTQYF TGTGCCAGCAGCCGGCCTGTGGATAGCGGGGACAACGGCACAGATACGCAGTATTTT
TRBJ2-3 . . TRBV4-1 CASSQVGLTDTQYF TGCGCCAGCAGCCAAGTGGGGCTCACAGATACGCAGTATTTT
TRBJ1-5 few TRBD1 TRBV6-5 CASSYGTGGWGQPQHF TGTGCCAGCAGTTACGGGACAGGGGGCTGGGGTCAGCCCCAGCATTTT
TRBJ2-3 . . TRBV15 CATTNPGRGFDTQYF TGTGCCACCACCAACCCTGGGCGAGGGTTCGATACGCAGTATTTT
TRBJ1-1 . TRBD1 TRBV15 CATSTGDRGGTEAFF TGTGCCACCAGCACTGGGGACAGGGGAGGCACTGAAGCTTTCTTT
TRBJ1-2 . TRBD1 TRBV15 CATSRTTGVDQGYTF TGTGCCACCAGCAGAACGACAGGGGTTGACCAGGGCTACACCTTC
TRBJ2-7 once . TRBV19 CASSLGRGYEQYF TGTGCCAGTAGTTTAGGACGGGGCTACGAGCAGTACTTC
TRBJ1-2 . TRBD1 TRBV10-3 CAISATGQGASGYTF TGTGCCATCAGTGCAACCGGGCAGGGGGCATCGGGCTACACCTTC
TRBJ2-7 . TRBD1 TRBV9 CASSDGTGNEQYF TGTGCCAGCAGCGACGGGACAGGGAACGAGCAGTACTTC
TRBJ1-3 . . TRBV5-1 CASQTGGSGNTIYF TGCGCCAGCCAGACGGGGGGCTCTGGAAACACCATATATTTT
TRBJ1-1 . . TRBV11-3 CASSLDTEAEAFF TGTGCCAGCAGCTTAGACACCGAGGCTGAAGCTTTCTTT
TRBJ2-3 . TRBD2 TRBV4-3 CASSPSGTSGDTQYF TGCGCCAGCAGCCCCTCCGGGACTAGCGGGGATACGCAGTATTTT
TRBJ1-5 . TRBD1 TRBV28 CAAQTGGNQPQHF TGTGCCGCTCAGACAGGGGGCAATCAGCCCCAGCATTTT
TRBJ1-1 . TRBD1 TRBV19 CASRRQGKPHEAFF TGTGCCAGTAGACGACAGGGTAAACCTCATGAAGCTTTCTTT
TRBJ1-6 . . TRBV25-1 CASSVQSYNSPLHF TGTGCCAGCAGTGTACAGTCATATAATTCACCCCTCCACTTT
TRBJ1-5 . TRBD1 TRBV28 CASSFPDRSDQPQHF TGTGCCAGCAGTTTTCCGGACAGGTCCGATCAGCCCCAGCATTTT
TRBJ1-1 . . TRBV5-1 CASSPKGYPTNTEAFF TGCGCCAGCAGCCCTAAGGGGTACCCCACGAACACTGAAGCTTTCTTT
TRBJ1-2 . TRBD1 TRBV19 CASSLPRQGIVYGYTF TGTGCCAGTAGCCTTCCTCGACAGGGGATCGTCTATGGCTACACCTTC
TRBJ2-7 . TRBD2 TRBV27 CASSSPPASGSLYF TGTGCCAGCAGTTCGCCACCGGCTAGCGGGAGTCTGTACTTC
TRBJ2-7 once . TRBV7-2 CASSLTRDTNEQYF TGTGCCAGCAGCTTAACTCGGGACACCAACGAGCAGTACTTC
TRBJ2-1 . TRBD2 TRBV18 CASSPRLAGYNEQFF TGTGCCAGCTCACCAAGACTAGCGGGGTACAATGAGCAGTTCTTC
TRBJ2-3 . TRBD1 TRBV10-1 CASSIETGDSTDTQYF TGCGCCAGCAGTATCGAGACAGGGGATAGCACAGATACGCAGTATTTT
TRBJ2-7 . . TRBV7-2 CASSKGLYEQYF TGTGCCAGCAGCAAAGGACTGTACGAGCAGTACTTC